The 2 T cell receptor beta chains below all came from one sample that was sequenced in a study of beta chain features in type 1 diabetes. The investigators reverse transcribed all of the isolated RNA, so they sequenced expressed TCRB transcripts. Profiling relied on immunoSEQ multiplex PCR, and the TCRdb table lists in-frame clones only, not all of them. Of about 25,000 clones in the sample, roughly 70% are singletons; the top ten hold roughly 1.1%. These receptors are not linked to any known antigen. Study-level points and caveats: A moderate, significant TCRB CDR3 shortening appeared in type 1 diabetes across four CD4+ subsets.

Sequences were obtained from stem cell memory CD4+ T cells from blood. All receptors derive from a woman aged 35 to 49 with type 1 diabetes.

The chain recombines TRBV7-9 with TRBJ1-4, with D maybe TRBD1 (6 bases). V dropped 5 bases and J dropped 8 bases, with 21 bases sitting between them. The CDR3 has 16 residues. CDR1 and CDR2 (germline): SEHNR, FQNEAQ (reference sequence). The CDR3 loop is CASSQDRSGGSEKLFF. The DNA of the CDR3 is TGTGCCAGCAGCCAAGACCGGAGTGGGGGCTCCGAAAAACTGTTTTTT.

The chain recombines TRBV7-9 with TRBJ2-5; unclear D gene. Between the trimmed V and J ends, which lost 4 bases and 5 bases, there was a span of 8 bases. The CDR3 loop spans 12 amino acids. Germline V gene sequence: CDR1 SEHNR, CDR2 FQNEAQ (reference sequence). As DNA, the CDR3 is TGTGCCAGCAGCTCCTCCCGGGAGACCCAGTACTTC. Its translation is CASSSSRETQYF.